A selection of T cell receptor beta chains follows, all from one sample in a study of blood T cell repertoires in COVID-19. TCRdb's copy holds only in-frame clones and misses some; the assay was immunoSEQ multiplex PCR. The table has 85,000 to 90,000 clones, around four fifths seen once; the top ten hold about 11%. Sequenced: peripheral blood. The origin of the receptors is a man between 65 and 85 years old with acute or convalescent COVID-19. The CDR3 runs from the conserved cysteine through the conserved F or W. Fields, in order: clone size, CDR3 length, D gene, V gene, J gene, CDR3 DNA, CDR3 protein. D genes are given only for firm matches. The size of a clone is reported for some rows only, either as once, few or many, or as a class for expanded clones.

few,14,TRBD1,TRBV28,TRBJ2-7,TGTGCCAGCAGTCGACAGGGGTATTCCTACGAGCAGTACTTC,CASSRQGYSYEQYF
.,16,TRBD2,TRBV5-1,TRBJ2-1,TGCGCCAGCAGCTTGGAGGCTAGCGGGGGATACAATGAGCAGTTCTTC,CASSLEASGGYNEQFF
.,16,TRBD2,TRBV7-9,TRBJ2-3,TGTGCCAGCAGCCCCTCGACTAGCATCGGGACAGATACGCAGTATTTT,CASSPSTSIGTDTQYF
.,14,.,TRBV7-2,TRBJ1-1,TGTGCCAGCAGCTTAGGGGGCAGGGGCTTAGGGGCTTTCTTT,CASSLGGRGLGAFF
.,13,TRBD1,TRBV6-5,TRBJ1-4,TGTGCAGCTTGCAGGGGGCAAGGAGAAAAACTGTTTTTT,CAACRGQGEKLFF
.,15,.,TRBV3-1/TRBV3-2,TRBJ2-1,TGTGCCAGCAGCTCACAGGGGAGGCCCTACAATGAGCAGTTCTTC,CASSSQGRPYNEQFF
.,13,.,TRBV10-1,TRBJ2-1,TGCGCCAGCAGTCGCCAATTGTCGGATGAGCAGTTCTTC,CASSRQLSDEQFF
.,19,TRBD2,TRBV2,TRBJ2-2,TGTGCCAGCAGTGCCCAAACAGTGAGAGCGGGGGGGCGGACCGGGGAGCTGTTTTTT,CASSAQTVRAGGRTGELFF
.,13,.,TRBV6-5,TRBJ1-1,TGTGCCAGCAGGGAGGGGGGGCTCAGGGGAGCTTTCTTT,CASREGGLRGAFF
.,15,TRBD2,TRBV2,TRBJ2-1,TGTGCCAGCAGTGCTAGCGGGGGTTCCTACAATGAGCAGTTCTTC,CASSASGGSYNEQFF
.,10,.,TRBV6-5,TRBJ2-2,TGTGCCAGAGGCGGGGGGGAGCTGTTTTTT,CARGGGELFF
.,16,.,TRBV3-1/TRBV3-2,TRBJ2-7,TGTGCCAGCAGCCAAGGAGTAGTCAGGGGAGCCCACGAGCAGTACTTC,CASSQGVVRGAHEQYF
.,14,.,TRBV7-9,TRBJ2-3,TGTGCCAGCAGCTTGGAGGGAAGCACAGATACGCAGTATTTT,CASSLEGSTDTQYF
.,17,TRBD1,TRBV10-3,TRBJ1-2,TGTGCCATCCGGGCGGGGACAGGGGGCTTATCTAACTATGGCTACACCTTC,CAIRAGTGGLSNYGYTF
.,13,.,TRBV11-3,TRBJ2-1,TGTGCCAGCAGCTCGCCGGAAGGAGGTGAGCAGTTCTTC,CASSSPEGGEQFF
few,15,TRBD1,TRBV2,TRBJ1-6,TGTGCCAGCAGTACTACAGGGGTAAATAATTCACCCCTCCACTTT,CASSTTGVNNSPLHF
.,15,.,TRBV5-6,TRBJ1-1,TGTGCCAGCAGCTTTGTGGCGCAGGGGAACACTGAAGCTTTCTTT,CASSFVAQGNTEAFF
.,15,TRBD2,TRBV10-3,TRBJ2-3,TGTGCCATCAGTGGGACTAGCGGGGGGGCAAGTACGCAGTATTTT,CAISGTSGGASTQYF
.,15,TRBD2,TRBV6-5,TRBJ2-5,TGTGCCAGCACCCTCGGAGCGGGATACCAAGAGACCCAGTACTTC,CASTLGAGYQETQYF
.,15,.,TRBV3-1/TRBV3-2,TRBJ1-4,TGTGCCAGCAGCCCGAAGGGACACCGGAATGAAAAACTGTTTTTT,CASSPKGHRNEKLFF
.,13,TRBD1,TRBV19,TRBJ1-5,TGTGCCAGCCGGGACAGGGGGAGTCAGCCCCAGCATTTT,CASRDRGSQPQHF
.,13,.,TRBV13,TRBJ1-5,TGTGCCAGCAGCTTGGGGGCCAATCAGCCCCAGCATTTT,CASSLGANQPQHF
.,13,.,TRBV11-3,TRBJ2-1,TGTGCCAGCAGCCGTTCCCCCTACAATGAGCAGTTCTTC,CASSRSPYNEQFF
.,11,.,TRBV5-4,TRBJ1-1,TGTGCCAGCAGCTTGGGCGGGGAAGCTTTCTTT,CASSLGGEAFF
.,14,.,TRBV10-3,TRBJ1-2,TGTGCCATCAGTGAGCGAGGGTCCTACTATGGCTACACCTTC,CAISERGSYYGYTF
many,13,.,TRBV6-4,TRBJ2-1,TGTGCCAGCAGCTCTAGCGCATACAATGAGCAGTTCTTC,CASSSSAYNEQFF
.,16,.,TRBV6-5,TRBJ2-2,TGTGCCAGCAGTTACTCGGGAGCAGAGACCACCGGGGAGCTGTTTTTT,CASSYSGAETTGELFF
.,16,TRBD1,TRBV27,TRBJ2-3,TGTGCCAGCAGTCCTCACAGGGGGCGCAACACAGATACGCAGTATTTT,CASSPHRGRNTDTQYF
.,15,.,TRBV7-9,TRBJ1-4,TGTGCCAGCAGATCAAGACAGGACCAGAAGGAAAAACTGTTTTTT,CASRSRQDQKEKLFF
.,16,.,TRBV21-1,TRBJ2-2,TGTGCCAGCAGCAAAGGCGTCGGGGGGTCCACCGGGGAGCTGTTTTTT,CASSKGVGGSTGELFF
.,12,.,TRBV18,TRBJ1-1,TGTGCCAGCTCACGGCTGAACACTGAAGCTTTCTTT,CASSRLNTEAFF
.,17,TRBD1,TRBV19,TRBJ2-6,TGTGCCAGTACCGGGACAGGGGGTGGCACTGGGGCCAACGTCCTGACTTTC,CASTGTGGGTGANVLTF
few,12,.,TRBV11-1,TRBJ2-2,TGTGCCGGCGGGACGAACACCGGGGAGCTGTTTTTT,CAGGTNTGELFF
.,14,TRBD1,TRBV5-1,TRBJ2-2,TGCGCCAGCAGCCTGGGACAGCCAGTCGGGGAGCTGTTTTTT,CASSLGQPVGELFF
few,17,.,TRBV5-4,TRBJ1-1,TGTGCCAGCAGCAGGACGTACAGGGTACGAGGGAACACTGAAGCTTTCTTT,CASSRTYRVRGNTEAFF
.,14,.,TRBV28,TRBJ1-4,TGTGCCAGCAGTTGGACCGGGACAAGTGAAAAACTGTTTTTT,CASSWTGTSEKLFF
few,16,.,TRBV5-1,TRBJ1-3,TGCGCCAGCAGCTTGAACGGTCCCCACTCTGGAAACACCATATATTTT,CASSLNGPHSGNTIYF
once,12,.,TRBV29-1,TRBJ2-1,TGCAGCGTTGAAGATCTCCGCGATGAGCAGTTCTTC,CSVEDLRDEQFF
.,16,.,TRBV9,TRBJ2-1,TGTGCCAGCAGCGTAGCTGTTAGCGTAACGGACAATGAGCAGTTCTTC,CASSVAVSVTDNEQFF
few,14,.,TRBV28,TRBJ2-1,TGTGCCAGCAGTTTATCCGGGATTAGGAATGAGCAGTTCTTC,CASSLSGIRNEQFF
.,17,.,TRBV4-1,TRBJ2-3,TGCGCCAGCAGCCAAGATCTTGGGGGGGCCGGCACAGATACGCAGTATTTT,CASSQDLGGAGTDTQYF
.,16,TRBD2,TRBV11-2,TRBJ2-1,TGTGCCAGCAGCCCCGGGACTAGCGGGGAGTACAATGAGCAGTTCTTC,CASSPGTSGEYNEQFF
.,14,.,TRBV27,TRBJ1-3,TGTGCCAGCAGCCCGCTAGGCTCTGGAAACACCATATATTTT,CASSPLGSGNTIYF
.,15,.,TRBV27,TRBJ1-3,TGTGCCAGCAGTTTGCTCGGAGACTCTGGAAACACCATATATTTT,CASSLLGDSGNTIYF
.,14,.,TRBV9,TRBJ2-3,TGTGCCAGCAGCCCATCACAGGGCCCCGATACGCAGTATTTT,CASSPSQGPDTQYF
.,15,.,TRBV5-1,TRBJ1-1,TGCGCCAGCAGCCGAGTAGGGGAATTGAACACTGAAGCTTTCTTT,CASSRVGELNTEAFF
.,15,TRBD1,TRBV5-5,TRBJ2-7,TGTGCCAGCAGCACCGGACAGGGAAGGGCCTACGAGCAGTACTTC,CASSTGQGRAYEQYF
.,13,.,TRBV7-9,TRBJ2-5,TGTGCCAGCAGCCCTCCCAGCCAAGAGACCCAGTACTTC,CASSPPSQETQYF
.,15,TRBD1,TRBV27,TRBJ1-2,TGTGCCAGCAGTTTATCTCGGGGACAGGACTATGGCTACACCTTC,CASSLSRGQDYGYTF
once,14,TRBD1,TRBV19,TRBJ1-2,TGTGCCAGTAGCCGACAGGGGGAAGGCTATGGCCACACCTTC,CASSRQGEGYGHTF